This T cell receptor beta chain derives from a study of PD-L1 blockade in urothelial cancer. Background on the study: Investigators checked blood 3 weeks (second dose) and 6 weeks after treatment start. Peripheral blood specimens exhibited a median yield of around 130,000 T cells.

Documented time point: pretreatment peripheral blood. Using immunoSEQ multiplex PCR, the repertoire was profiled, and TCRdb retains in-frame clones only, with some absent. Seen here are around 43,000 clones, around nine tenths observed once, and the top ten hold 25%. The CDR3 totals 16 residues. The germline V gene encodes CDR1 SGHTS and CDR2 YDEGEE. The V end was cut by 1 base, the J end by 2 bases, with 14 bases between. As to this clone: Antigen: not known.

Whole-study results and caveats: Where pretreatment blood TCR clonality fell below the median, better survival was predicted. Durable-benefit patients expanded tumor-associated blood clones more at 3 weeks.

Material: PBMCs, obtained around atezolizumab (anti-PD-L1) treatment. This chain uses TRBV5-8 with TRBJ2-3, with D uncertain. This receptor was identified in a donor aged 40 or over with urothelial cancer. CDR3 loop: CASSLSLASSTDTQYF. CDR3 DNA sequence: TGTGCCAGCAGCTTGAGTTTGGCCTCGTCCACAGATACGCAGTATTTT.